Below, 5 T cell receptor beta chains from the same sample are listed, as sequenced in a study of T cells in Graves' hyperthyroidism and ophthalmopathy. RNA transcripts gave rise to amplified TCR beta CDR3 regions. HTBI primers drove first-round RT-PCR of the TCR CDR3. TCRdb called the multiplex PCR reads again in MiXCR, with one record for every CDR3 protein. Here the sample spans about 210,000 distinct CDR3 sequences, about 15% being singletons. Sequenced input: blood. Source of these receptors: a man aged 45-65 years with Graves' hyperthyroidism.

In this sample, this clonotype turned up a few times. The chain joins TRBV11-2 to TRBJ1-3, with 7 nucleotides matching TRBD1. After removal of 6 bases from V and 4 bases from J, the junction contained 12 bases not matched to a gene. The CDR3 consists of 16 residues. Germline V gene data show CDR1 as SGHAT and CDR2 as FQNNGV. CDR3 residues: CASSSFRGAAGNTIYF. DNA for the CDR3: TGTGCCAGCAGTTCCTTCAGGGGGGCTGCAGGAAACACCATATATTTT.

This clonotype was seen a few times. The V gene is TRBV20-1, the J gene TRBJ1-6, with D perhaps TRBD1 (5 bases). Trimming took off 1 base at V and 8 bases at J, with 15 bases between the two ends. Per the germline V gene, CDR1 is DFQATT and CDR2 is SNEGSKA (reference sequence). The CDR3 is made up of 15 amino acids. The CDR3 nucleotides are TGCAGTGCTAGAGCTAACTTTTGGGGGGATTCACCCCTCCACTTT. This encodes CSARANFWGDSPLHF.

This clonotype has only a few counts. This chain links TRBV19 with TRBJ2-4; TRBD2 matches 8 bases. The CDR3 is 16 amino acids. Germline CDR1 is LNHDA and CDR2 is SQIVND (reference sequence). J lost 2 bases, V lost 5 bases, and 8 bases had no gene match. The CDR3 loop is CASSPGTSRTKNIQYF. The CDR3 bases are TGTGCCAGTAGTCCGGGGACTAGTCGGACCAAAAACATTCAGTACTTC.

The table lists this clonotype with many counts. The J gene is TRBJ2-2, the V gene TRBV27; no reliable D call. Trimming took off 6 bases at V and 4 bases at J, with 9 bases between the two ends. Germline V gives CDR1 MNHEY, CDR2 SMNVEV (reference sequence). The CDR3 has 13 amino acids. The CDR3 coding sequence is TGTGCCAGCAGCAAACTTGCCACCGGGGAGCTGTTTTTT. It translates to CASSKLATGELFF.

V usage is TRBV2 and J usage is TRBJ1-2, with 7 bases aligning to TRBD1. V lost 4 bases to trimming and J lost 5 bases; unmatched junction nucleotides: 10. CDR1 and CDR2 from the germline V gene are SNHLY and FYNNEI. The CDR3 runs to 15 residues. The DNA of the CDR3 is TGTGCCAGCAGTGTTGTCCCGGGACAGCTATATGGCTACACCTTC. Amino acid sequence: CASSVVPGQLYGYTF.